The source of this T cell receptor beta chain is a study of T-cell memory formation after mild COVID-19 (dated by TCRdb to the early 2020s). About the investigation overall: Most TCR sequence clusters were specific to one of the two donors. Longitudinal TCRalpha and TCRbeta repertoire sequencing tracked T-cell clones expanding and contracting after mild COVID-19 in a couple of donors. Two young, previously healthy adult volunteers made up the cohort, one male and one female.

Data came from an Illumina NovaSeq 6000. TCRalpha and TCRbeta cDNA libraries were built by 5'RACE with constant-segment primers, adding sample barcodes and unique molecular identifiers. RNA was extracted from every sample with Trizol reagent. Libraries were amplified in two PCR steps, with a second sample barcode and Illumina TruSeq adapters added in the second step. The libraries were sequenced on an Illumina NovaSeq using 2 x 150 bp paired-end reads. The paper's processing steps were these. Demultiplexing of reads and collapsing into UMI-guided consensus sequences were performed with migec v1.2.7. With mixcr v2.1.11, UMI consensuses were aligned to TRA and TRB V and J templates and assembled into clonotypes. A clonotype was counted as expanded or contracted only if both edgeR and NoisET called the change significant, with noise models trained on biological replicates. edgeR calls used a false discovery rate-adjusted p below 0.01 and a log2 fold-change threshold of 1. PCA with hierarchical clustering of max-normalized trajectories of the 1000 most abundant clonotypes was used as exploratory dynamics analysis. Separately sequenced CD4+ and CD8+ repertoires were used to assign a CD4 or CD8 phenotype to each responding clone. TCRdb reworked the public reads: Q25 trimming with fastp, MiXCR clone assembly, productive beta chains retained. Every CDR3 protein is listed once, alongside the most common genes and DNA of its rows. TCRdb's processing, not the study's, gives the V and J calls here. The sample table shows hundreds of thousands of distinct CDR3 sequences, and roughly a fifth are seen once. The top ten clones comprise approximately 8.4% of the sample.

Overall results and qualifications from the work: The study covered only a couple of mild cases, and larger cohorts including severe cases with pre-infection samples were considered necessary. Some responding clones were found in pre-infection memory, which suggests that pre-existing cross-reactive memory T cells took part in the SARS-CoV-2 response. From day 15 to 85, contracting clones showed balanced CD4/CD8 phenotypes, whereas a second wave of clones that expanded from day 15 to 37 leaned towards CD4+. Contracting CD4+ clones were located mainly in the CM and EM memory subsets, whereas CD8+ clones were found to be enriched in EMRA. The second-wave clones that peaked on day 37 were not confirmed to be SARS-CoV-2 specific.

In its sample, this clonotype was seen a few times. There is no known antigen for this receptor. No base quality information exists; no much larger clone differs at one position. Ficoll-Paque density gradient centrifugation was the method used to isolate PBMCs. The sequence came from an adult woman who had mild COVID-19 (a few samples of this study predate the infection). The sample titles of this study are shuffled in the database, so cell type and time point are left out; the donor was told from shared clones. Sequencing input: PBMCs or a T cell subset sorted from them (not recorded which).

The CDR3 protein sequence reads: CASSLAGGSGNQPQHF. The base sequence is TGTGCCAGCAGCTTGGCCGGAGGATCGGGCAATCAGCCCCAGCATTTT. The rearranged chain carries TRBV5-6 and TRBJ1-5; no D segment can be confidently identified. CDR1 and CDR2 are drawn from the germline V gene: SGHDT, YYEEEE. V loses 0 bases of germline sequence and J loses 2 bases, and the interval between the two ends is 12 bases. The CDR3 runs 16 amino acids, cysteine and phenylalanine included. Only the CDR3 portion is preserved as DNA: 48 bases, with reading frame beginning at the first base.